This note documents a single T cell receptor (beta chain) sequence. Followed over time, Seattle patients had been enrolled while infection was active. In the original workflow: Quantification of nucleated cells was approximated via reference gene primer amplification. Profiled with immunoSEQ multiplex PCR; TCRdb holds only in-frame clones, not every one. Clone size and the V and J calls come from that table; the DNA yielded D and trimming. The data show approximately 290,000 clones, with about 86% seen just once and less than 20% held by the top ten. The sample belongs to a study of blood T cell repertoires in COVID-19. Looking at the study overall: PBMCs, B-cell-depleted T cells, or T cells were the source of the cDNA or gDNA that made up the material.

The specimen was peripheral blood. The TCR originated in a person aged 70 to 85 with COVID-19, enrolled during active disease.

CDR3 sequence (DNA): TGTGCCACCAGCAGTGACCAGGTATTACTAGCGAGGAATGAGCAGTTCTTC. Its protein product is CATSSDQVLLARNEQFF. The chain carries TRBV15 and TRBJ2-1; the match to TRBD2 covers 7 bases. After removal of 3 bases from V and 7 bases from J, the junction contained 15 bases not matched to a gene. The CDR3 sequence is 17 residues long. Looked up from germline, CDR1 is LNHNV and CDR2 is YYDKDF (reference sequence).